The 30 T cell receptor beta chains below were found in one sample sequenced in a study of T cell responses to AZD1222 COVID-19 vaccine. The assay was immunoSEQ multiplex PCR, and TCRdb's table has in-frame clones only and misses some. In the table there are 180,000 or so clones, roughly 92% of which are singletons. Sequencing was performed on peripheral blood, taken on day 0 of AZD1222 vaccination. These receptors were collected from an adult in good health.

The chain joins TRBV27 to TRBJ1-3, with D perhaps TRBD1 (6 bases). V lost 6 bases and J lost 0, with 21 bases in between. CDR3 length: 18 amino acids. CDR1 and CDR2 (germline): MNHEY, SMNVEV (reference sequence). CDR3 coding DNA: TGTGCCAGCAGCCCCAGGGGCCCGCCGCTCTTCTCTGGAAACACCATATATTTT. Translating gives CASSPRGPPLFSGNTIYF.

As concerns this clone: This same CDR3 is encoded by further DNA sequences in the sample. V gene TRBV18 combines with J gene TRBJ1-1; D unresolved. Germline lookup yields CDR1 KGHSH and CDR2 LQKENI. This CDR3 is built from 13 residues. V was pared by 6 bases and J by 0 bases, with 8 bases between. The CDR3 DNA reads TGTGCCAGCTCTCCCCAAATGAACACTGAAGCTTTCTTT. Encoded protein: CASSPQMNTEAFF.

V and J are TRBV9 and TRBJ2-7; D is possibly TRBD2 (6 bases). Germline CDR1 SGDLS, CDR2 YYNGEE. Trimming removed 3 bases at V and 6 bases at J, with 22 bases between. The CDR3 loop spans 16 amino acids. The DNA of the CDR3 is TGTGCCAGCAGCGCCGGGCAGGGACCCGTCGGGGGCGAGCAGTACTTC. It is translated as CASSAGQGPVGGEQYF.

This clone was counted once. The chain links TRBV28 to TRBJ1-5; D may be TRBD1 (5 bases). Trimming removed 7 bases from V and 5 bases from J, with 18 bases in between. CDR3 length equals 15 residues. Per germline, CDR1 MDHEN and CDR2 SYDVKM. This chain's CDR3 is CASTSGQGGDQPQHF. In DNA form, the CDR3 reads TGTGCCAGCACCTCGGGGCAGGGTGGGGATCAGCCCCAGCATTTT. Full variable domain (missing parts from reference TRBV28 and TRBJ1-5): DVKVTQSSRYLVKRTGEKVFLECVQDMDHENMFWYRQDPGLGLRLIYFSYDVKMKEKGDIPEGYSVSREKKERFSLILESASTNQTSMYLCASTSGQGGDQPQHFGDGTRLSIL.

Here the CDR3 DNA reads TGTGCCAGCAGCCAAGAGGGGGTCGGTTTCGGGGAAAAACTGTTTTTT. As protein: CASSQEGVGFGEKLFF. The chain has TRBV4-2 and TRBJ1-4, with a weak D call TRBD1 (5 bases). Germline assignment: CDR1 LGHNA and CDR2 YNFKEQ. The CDR3 length is 16 residues. The V gene lost 0 bases and the J gene lost 8 bases, with 16 bases spanning the gap.

The CDR3 spells CASATGPVGNTIYF. CDR3 coding DNA: TGTGCCAGCGCAACAGGGCCGGTCGGAAACACCATATATTTT. The chain is built from TRBV28 and TRBJ1-3; maybe TRBD1 (6 bases). Germline lookup yields CDR1 MDHEN and CDR2 SYDVKM. V lost 8 bases and J lost 4, with 15 bases in between. The CDR3 has 14 residues.

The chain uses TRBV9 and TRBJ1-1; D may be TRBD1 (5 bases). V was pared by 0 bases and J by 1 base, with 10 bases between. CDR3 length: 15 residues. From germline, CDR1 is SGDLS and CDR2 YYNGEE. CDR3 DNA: TGTGCCAGCAGCGTAGCTACGGGGGGGAACACTGAAGCTTTCTTT. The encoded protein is CASSVATGGNTEAFF.

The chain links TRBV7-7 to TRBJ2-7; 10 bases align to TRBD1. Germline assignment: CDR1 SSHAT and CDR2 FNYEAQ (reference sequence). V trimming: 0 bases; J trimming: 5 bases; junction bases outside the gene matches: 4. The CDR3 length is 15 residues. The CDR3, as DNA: TGTGCCAGCAGCTTAGCGATGGGGACAGGGGACGAGCAGTACTTC. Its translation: CASSLAMGTGDEQYF.

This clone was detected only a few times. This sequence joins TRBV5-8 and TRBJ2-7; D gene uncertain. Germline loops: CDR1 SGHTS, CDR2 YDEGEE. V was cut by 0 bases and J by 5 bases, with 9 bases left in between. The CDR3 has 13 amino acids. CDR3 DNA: TGTGCCAGCAGCTTGGAGGCCGTTGACGAGCAGTACTTC. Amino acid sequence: CASSLEAVDEQYF.

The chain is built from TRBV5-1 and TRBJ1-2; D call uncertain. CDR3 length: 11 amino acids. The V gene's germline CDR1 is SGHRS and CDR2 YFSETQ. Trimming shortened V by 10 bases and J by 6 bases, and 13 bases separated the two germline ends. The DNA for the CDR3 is TGCGCCCGAGGATGGGCGAATGGCTACACCTTC. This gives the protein CARGWANGYTF.

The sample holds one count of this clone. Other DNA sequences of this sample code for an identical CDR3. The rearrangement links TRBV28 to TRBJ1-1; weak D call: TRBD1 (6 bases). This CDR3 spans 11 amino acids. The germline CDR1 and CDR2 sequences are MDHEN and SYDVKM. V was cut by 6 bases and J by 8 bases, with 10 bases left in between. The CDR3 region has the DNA TGTGCCAGCAGCCTCGGGACAGAAGCTTTCTTT. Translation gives CASSLGTEAFF. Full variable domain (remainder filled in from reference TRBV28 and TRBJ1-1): DVKVTQSSRYLVKRTGEKVFLECVQDMDHENMFWYRQDPGLGLRLIYFSYDVKMKEKGDIPEGYSVSREKKERFSLILESASTNQTSMYLCASSLGTEAFFGQGTRLTVV.

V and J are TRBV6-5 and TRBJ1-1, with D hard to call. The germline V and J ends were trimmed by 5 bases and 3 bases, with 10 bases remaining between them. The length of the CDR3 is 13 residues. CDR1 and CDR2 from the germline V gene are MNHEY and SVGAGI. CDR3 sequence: CASSPLRHTEAFF. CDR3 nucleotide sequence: TGTGCCAGCAGTCCACTTAGGCACACTGAAGCTTTCTTT.

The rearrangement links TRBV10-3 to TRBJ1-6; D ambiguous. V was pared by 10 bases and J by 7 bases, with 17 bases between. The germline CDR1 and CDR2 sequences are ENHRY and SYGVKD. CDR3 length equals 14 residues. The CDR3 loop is CATVPLLGNSPLHF. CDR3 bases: TGTGCCACGGTACCATTACTCGGCAATTCACCCCTCCACTTT.

The CDR3 region is CASSPRLGYNEQFF. DNA of the CDR3: TGTGCCAGCAGCCCGAGACTAGGTTACAATGAGCAGTTCTTC. The chain employs TRBV3-1 (or the pseudogene TRBV3-2) and TRBJ2-1; a possible D gene is TRBD2 (6 bases). V gave up 4 bases and J gave up 4 bases, with 11 bases separating them. From germline, CDR1 is LGHDT and CDR2 YNNKEL (reference sequence). CDR3 length equals 14 residues.

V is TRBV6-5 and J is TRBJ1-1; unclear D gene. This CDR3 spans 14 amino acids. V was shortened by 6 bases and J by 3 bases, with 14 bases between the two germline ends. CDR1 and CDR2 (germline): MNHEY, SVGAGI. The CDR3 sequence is CASRQLIGDTEAFF. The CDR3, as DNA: TGTGCCAGCAGACAGCTGATTGGGGACACTGAAGCTTTCTTT.

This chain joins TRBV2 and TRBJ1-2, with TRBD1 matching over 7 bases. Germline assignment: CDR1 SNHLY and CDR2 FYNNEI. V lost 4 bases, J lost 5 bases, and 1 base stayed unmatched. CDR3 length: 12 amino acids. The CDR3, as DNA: TGTGCCAGCAGTGTACAGGGGTATGGCTACACCTTC. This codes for CASSVQGYGYTF.

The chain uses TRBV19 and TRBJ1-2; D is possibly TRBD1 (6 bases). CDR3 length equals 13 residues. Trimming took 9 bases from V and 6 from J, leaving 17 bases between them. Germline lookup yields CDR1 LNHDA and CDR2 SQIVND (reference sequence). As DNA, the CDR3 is TGTGCCAGCAACCGGGACACACGCGATGGCTACACCTTC. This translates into CASNRDTRDGYTF. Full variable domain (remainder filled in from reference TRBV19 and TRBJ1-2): DGGITQSPKYLFRKEGQNVTLSCEQNLNHDAMYWYRQDPGQGLRLIYYSQIVNDFQKGDIAEGYSVSREKKESFPLTVTSAQKNPTAFYLCASNRDTRDGYTFGSGTRLTVV.

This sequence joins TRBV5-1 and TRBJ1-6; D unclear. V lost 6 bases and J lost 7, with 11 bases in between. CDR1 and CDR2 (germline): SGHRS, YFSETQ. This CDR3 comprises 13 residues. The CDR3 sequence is CASTQDLNSPLHF. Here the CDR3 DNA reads TGCGCCAGCACTCAGGATTTGAATTCACCCCTCCACTTT.

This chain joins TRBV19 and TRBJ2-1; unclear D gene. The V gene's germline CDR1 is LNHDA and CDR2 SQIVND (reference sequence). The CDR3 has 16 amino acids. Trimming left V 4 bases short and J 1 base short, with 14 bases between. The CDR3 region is CASSSYLGSSYNEQFF. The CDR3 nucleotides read TGTGCCAGTAGTAGCTACCTGGGTAGTTCCTACAATGAGCAGTTCTTC.

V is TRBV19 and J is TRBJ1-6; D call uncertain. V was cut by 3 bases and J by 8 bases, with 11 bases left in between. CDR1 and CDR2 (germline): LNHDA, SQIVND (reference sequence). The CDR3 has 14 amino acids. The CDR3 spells CASSMGANHSPLHF. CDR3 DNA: TGTGCCAGTAGTATGGGAGCGAACCATTCACCCCTCCACTTT.

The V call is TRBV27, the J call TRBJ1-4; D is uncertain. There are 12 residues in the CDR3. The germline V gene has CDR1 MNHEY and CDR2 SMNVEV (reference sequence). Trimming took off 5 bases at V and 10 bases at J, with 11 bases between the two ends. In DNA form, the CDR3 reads TGTGCCAGCAGTCCGTGGAAGGGAAAACTGTTTTTT. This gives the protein CASSPWKGKLFF.

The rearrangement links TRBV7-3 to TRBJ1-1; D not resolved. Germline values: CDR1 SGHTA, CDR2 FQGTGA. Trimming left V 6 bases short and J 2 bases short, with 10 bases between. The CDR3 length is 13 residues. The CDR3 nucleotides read TGTGCCAGCAGAAAACAGCCTAACACTGAAGCTTTCTTT. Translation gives CASRKQPNTEAFF.

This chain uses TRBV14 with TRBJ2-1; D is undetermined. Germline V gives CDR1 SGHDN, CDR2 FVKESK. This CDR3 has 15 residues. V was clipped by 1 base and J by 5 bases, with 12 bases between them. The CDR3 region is CASSQVGQANNEQFF. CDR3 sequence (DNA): TGTGCCAGCAGCCAAGTAGGGCAGGCAAACAATGAGCAGTTCTTC.

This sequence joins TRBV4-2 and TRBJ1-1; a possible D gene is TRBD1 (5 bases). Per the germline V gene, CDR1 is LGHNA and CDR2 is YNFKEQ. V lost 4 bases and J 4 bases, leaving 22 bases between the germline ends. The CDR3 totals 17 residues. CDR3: CASSRIAGLEGSTEAFF. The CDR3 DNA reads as TGTGCCAGCAGCCGTATAGCGGGGTTGGAGGGGTCCACTGAAGCTTTCTTT.

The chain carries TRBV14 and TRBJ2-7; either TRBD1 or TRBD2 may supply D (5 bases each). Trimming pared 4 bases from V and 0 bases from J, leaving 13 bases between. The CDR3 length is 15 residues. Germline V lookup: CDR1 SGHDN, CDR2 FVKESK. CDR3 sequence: CASSLLPGPSYEQYF. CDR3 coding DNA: TGTGCCAGCAGCCTACTTCCGGGACCCTCCTACGAGCAGTACTTC.

CDR3 in amino acids: CASSPGSASGETQYF. The CDR3 DNA is TGCGCCAGCAGCCCAGGGTCGGCGTCGGGCGAGACCCAGTACTTC. V is TRBV5-1 and J is TRBJ2-5; a possible D gene is TRBD1 (5 bases). The CDR3 covers 15 residues. Trimming removed 4 bases from V and 5 bases from J, with 18 bases in between. Germline loops: CDR1 SGHRS, CDR2 YFSETQ.

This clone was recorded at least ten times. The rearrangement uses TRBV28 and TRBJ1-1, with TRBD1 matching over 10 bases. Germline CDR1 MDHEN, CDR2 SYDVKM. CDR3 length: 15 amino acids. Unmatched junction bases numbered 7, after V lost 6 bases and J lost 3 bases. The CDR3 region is CASRPPGQGYTEAFF. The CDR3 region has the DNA TGTGCCAGCAGACCTCCGGGACAGGGGTACACTGAAGCTTTCTTT.

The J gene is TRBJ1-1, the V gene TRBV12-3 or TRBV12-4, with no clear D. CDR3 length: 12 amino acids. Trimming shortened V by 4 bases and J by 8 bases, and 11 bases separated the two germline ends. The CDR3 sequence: CASSYGVGEAFF. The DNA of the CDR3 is TGTGCCAGCAGTTATGGAGTGGGAGAAGCTTTCTTT.

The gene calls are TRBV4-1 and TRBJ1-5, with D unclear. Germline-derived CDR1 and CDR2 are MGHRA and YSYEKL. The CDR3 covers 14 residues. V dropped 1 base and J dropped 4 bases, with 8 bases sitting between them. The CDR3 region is CASSQVGANQPQHF. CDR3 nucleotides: TGCGCCAGCAGCCAAGTGGGAGCAAATCAGCCCCAGCATTTT.

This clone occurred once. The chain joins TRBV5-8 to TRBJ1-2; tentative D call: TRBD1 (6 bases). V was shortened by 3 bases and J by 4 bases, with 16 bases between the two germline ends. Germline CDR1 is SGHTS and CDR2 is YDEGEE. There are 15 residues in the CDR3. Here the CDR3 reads CASSSVRGGSYGYTF. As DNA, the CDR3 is TGTGCCAGCAGCTCCGTCAGGGGAGGAAGCTATGGCTACACCTTC.